This TCR beta chain is drawn from a study of Tregs in tolerant kidney transplant recipients. Study-wide results and limits: Changing PCR primers prevented nucleotide comparison between some patients' samples.

A word on this clone: Its antigen is unknown.

V lost 0 bases and J 4 bases, leaving 7 bases between the germline ends. Per germline, CDR1 SGHDT and CDR2 YYEEEE. The CDR3 extends over 13 amino acids. Assay used: immunoSEQ multiplex PCR; TCRdb lists only in-frame clones, some missing. The repertoire holds 90,000 to 120,000 clones, 90% seen once, with nearly 0.35% in the top ten. The V call is TRBV5-6, the J call TRBJ1-1; tentative D call: TRBD1 (5 bases). The input for sequencing was CD4+ T cells from blood, taken before the transplant. The receptor comes from a human donor who received a combined kidney and bone marrow transplant. CDR3 in amino acids: CASSLVQGTEAFF. The CDR3 bases are TGTGCCAGCAGCTTGGTCCAGGGCACTGAAGCTTTCTTT.